The text below deals with one TCR beta chain. Authors' analysis steps: Estimated nucleated cell counts came from reference gene primer amplification. Data came from immunoSEQ multiplex PCR; TCRdb stores just in-frame clones and leaves some out. Clone size and the V and J calls come from that table; the DNA yielded D and trimming. The table includes 250,000 to 350,000 clones, 86% detected once. This CDR3 spans 15 amino acids. J was trimmed by 10 bases and V by 4 bases; bases with no gene match: 13. Germline lookup yields CDR1 LGHDT and CDR2 YNNKEL (reference sequence). The sample originates from a study of blood T cell repertoires in COVID-19. Study as a whole: Both acute and convalescent COVID-19 samples were obtained from the United States, Italy and Spain. The analysed material was cDNA or gDNA that came from T cells, B-cell-depleted T cells, or PBMCs.

Sequencing was done on a sample of peripheral blood. The rearrangement links TRBV3-1 (or the pseudogene TRBV3-2) to TRBJ1-1, with 9 bases matching TRBD1. The TCR comes from a woman aged 30 to 39 with active or convalescent COVID-19. The CDR3 region is CASSRVTGGEVIAFF. Here the CDR3 DNA reads TGTGCCAGCAGCCGCGTAACAGGGGGCGAGGTCATAGCTTTCTTT.